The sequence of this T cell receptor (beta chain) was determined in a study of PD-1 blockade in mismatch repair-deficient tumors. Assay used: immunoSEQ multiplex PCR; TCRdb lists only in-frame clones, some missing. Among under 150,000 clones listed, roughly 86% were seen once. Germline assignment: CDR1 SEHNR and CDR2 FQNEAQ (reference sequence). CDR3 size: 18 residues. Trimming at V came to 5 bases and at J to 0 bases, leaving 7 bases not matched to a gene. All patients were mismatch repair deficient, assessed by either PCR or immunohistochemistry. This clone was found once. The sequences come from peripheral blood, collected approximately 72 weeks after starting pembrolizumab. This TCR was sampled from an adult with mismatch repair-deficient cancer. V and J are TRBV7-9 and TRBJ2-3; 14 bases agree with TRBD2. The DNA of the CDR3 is TGTGCCAGCAGCAAAGGGACTAGCGGGAGAGTTAGCACAGATACGCAGTATTTT. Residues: CASSKGTSGRVSTDTQYF.